This T cell receptor (beta chain) was sequenced for a study of T cell repertoires in ileal Crohn's disease. As for this clone: Its antigen is currently unknown.

CDR3 length equals 15 residues. Losses at the gene ends were 5 bases for V and 0 bases for J; bases not matched to a gene: 5. Germline values: CDR1 SGDLS, CDR2 YYNGEE. Points from the study as a whole: Clonal expansions were more frequent in active smokers than non-smokers at surgery.

This table comes from immunoSEQ multiplex PCR, and its TCRdb copy is limited to in-frame clones, with some not included. Of 15,000 to 20,000 clones listed, 90% to 95% are singletons. The chain combines TRBV9 with TRBJ1-3; TRBD1 aligns across 7 bases. Specimen: ileal tissue. The receptor was isolated from an adult with Crohn's disease. CDR3 amino acids: CASSFRDSSGNTIYF. In DNA, the CDR3 is TGTGCCAGCAGTTTCCGGGACAGCTCTGGAAACACCATATATTTT.